This entry lists 23 T cell receptor beta chains sequenced from one sample in a study of cytomegalovirus exposure and HLA in healthy donors. Amplification used 60 Vbeta primers and 13 Jbeta primers. TCRdb's table, derived via immunoSEQ multiplex PCR, lists solely in-frame clones and lacks some. The sample includes about 130,000 clones. Sequences were obtained from PBMCs. These receptors came from a woman aged 35 to 49 in good health and CMV-seropositive.

CDR3 in amino acids: CASSDGTAGEKLFF. CDR3 in DNA: TGTGCCAGCAGTGACGGGACAGCAGGTGAAAAACTGTTTTTT. The rearrangement uses TRBV6-6 and TRBJ1-4, with TRBD1 matching 7 bases. Trimming at V came to 5 bases and at J to 7 bases, leaving 7 bases not matched to a gene. Per the germline V gene, CDR1 is MNHNY and CDR2 is SVGAGI (reference sequence). There are 14 residues in the CDR3.

The J gene is TRBJ2-1, the V gene TRBV2, with 7 bases fitting TRBD2. From germline, CDR1 is SNHLY and CDR2 FYNNEI. The CDR3 is made up of 14 amino acids. The V and J ends lost 8 bases and 9 bases, in that order; junction bases with no gene match: 13. The CDR3 loop reads CASGQQTSWGEQFF. In DNA, the CDR3 is TGTGCCAGCGGCCAACAGACTAGCTGGGGTGAGCAGTTCTTC.

This chain uses TRBV6-1 with TRBJ2-2; TRBD2 aligns across 10 bases. The CDR3 is made up of 17 amino acids. CDR1 MNHNS and CDR2 SASEGT come from the germline V gene. The V segment lost 1 base and the J segment 6 bases; nucleotides outside the gene matches: 8. The CDR3 sequence: CASSEDISGRASGELFF. CDR3 DNA sequence: TGTGCCAGCAGTGAAGATATAAGCGGGAGGGCCTCCGGGGAGCTGTTTTTT.

A note on this clone: Other DNA sequences of this sample code for an identical CDR3. V is TRBV6-1 and J is TRBJ1-1, with a tentative D call TRBD1 (6 bases). Germline V CDR1 and CDR2: MNHNS, SASEGT. Trimming removed 2 bases from V and 6 bases from J, with 16 bases in between. The CDR3 totals 15 residues. The CDR3 DNA reads TGTGCCAGCAGTGAACTCGGGACAACCAAAGCTGAAGCTTTCTTT. Protein product: CASSELGTTKAEAFF.

The chain combines TRBV5-6 with TRBJ2-7; the D gene is possibly TRBD1 (6 bases). Germline assignment: CDR1 SGHDT and CDR2 YYEEEE. V was trimmed by 1 base and J by 0 bases, leaving 14 bases between them. The CDR3 contains 16 residues. CDR3 region: CASSLLRDITSYEQYF. The CDR3 region has the DNA TGTGCCAGCAGCTTGCTTCGGGACATAACCTCCTACGAGCAGTACTTC.

V gene TRBV7-6 combines with J gene TRBJ1-1; D is unclear. The CDR3 is made up of 15 amino acids. In germline, CDR1 is SGHVS, CDR2 FNYEAQ. The V end lost 1 base, the J end lost 5 bases, and 14 bases lay between the germline ends. CDR3 sequence (DNA): TGTGCCAGCAGCTTAGGTGTAGGTGGAGGGACTGAAGCTTTCTTT. Encoded protein: CASSLGVGGGTEAFF.

The CDR3 sequence is CASTLRQGYGYTF. In DNA, the CDR3 is TGTGCCAGTACCCTCCGACAGGGGTATGGCTACACCTTC. The chain has TRBV19 and TRBJ1-2; 8 nucleotides agree with TRBD1. This CDR3 contains 13 residues. CDR1 LNHDA and CDR2 SQIVND come from the germline V gene (reference sequence). The V segment lost 7 bases and the J segment 5 bases; nucleotides outside the gene matches: 6.

The chain uses TRBV12-5 and TRBJ2-7, with 13 positions matching TRBD2. The V segment lost 1 base and the J segment 3 bases; nucleotides outside the gene matches: 3. The CDR3 covers 16 residues. Germline CDR1 LGHNT, CDR2 FRNRAP. CDR3 coding DNA: TGTGCTAGTGGTTTGGGGGGACTAGCGGGGATCTACGAGCAGTACTTC. It translates to CASGLGGLAGIYEQYF.

This chain links TRBV7-9 with TRBJ2-5, with 7 bases fitting TRBD2. CDR1 is SEHNR and CDR2 is FQNEAQ in the germline V gene (reference sequence). Trimming cost V 2 bases and J 1 base; bases outside gene matches: 7. This CDR3 contains 16 residues. The DNA for the CDR3 is TGTGCCAGCAGCTTACAGAGGGGAGGGCTCCAAGAGACCCAGTACTTC. Its translation is CASSLQRGGLQETQYF.

The rearrangement links TRBV25-1 to TRBJ1-1; D is uncertain. The CDR3 is 12 amino acids. V was pared by 1 base and J by 8 bases, with 8 bases between. In germline, CDR1 is MGHDK, CDR2 SYGVNS. For the CDR3, the DNA is TGTGCCAGCAGTGAATCTCTAACGGAAGCTTTCTTT. Residues: CASSESLTEAFF.

The gene calls are TRBV28 and TRBJ2-3; D ambiguous. This CDR3 is 16 amino acids long. The germline CDR1 and CDR2 sequences are MDHEN and SYDVKM. Trimming pared 6 bases from V and 8 bases from J, leaving 24 bases between. CDR3 residues: CASRPKTGSRKVTQYF. The CDR3 nucleotides read TGTGCCAGCAGACCAAAGACCGGGTCGAGGAAAGTTACGCAGTATTTT.

The rearrangement uses TRBV5-1 and TRBJ1-1; the D is unclear. V gave up 4 bases and J gave up 0 bases, with 10 bases separating them. Looked up from germline, CDR1 is SGHRS and CDR2 is YFSETQ. The CDR3 sequence is 14 residues long. CDR3 bases: TGCGCCAGCAGCGAGCGGACGGTGAACACTGAAGCTTTCTTT. This encodes CASSERTVNTEAFF.

This chain links TRBV7-3 with TRBJ1-3; 7 positions match TRBD1. The CDR3 has 16 amino acids. Germline values: CDR1 SGHTA, CDR2 FQGTGA. V shed 5 bases and J 0 bases; nucleotides not matched to a gene: 7. The CDR3, as DNA: TGTGCCAGCAGCGAACAGGGGACCGACTCTGGAAACACCATATATTTT. Its protein is CASSEQGTDSGNTIYF.

The chain employs TRBV7-2 and TRBJ1-2, with no clear D. Germline V lookup: CDR1 SGHTA, CDR2 FQGNSA. The CDR3 is 15 amino acids. V lost 0 bases, J lost 1 base, and 9 bases lay in between. The CDR3 sequence: CASSLAAGYNYGYTF. The CDR3 DNA follows: TGTGCCAGCAGCTTAGCGGCGGGCTATAACTATGGCTACACCTTC.

The genes are TRBV10-3 and TRBJ1-1, with 9 bases fitting TRBD1. Looked up from germline, CDR1 is ENHRY and CDR2 is SYGVKD. J lost 7 bases, V lost 10 bases, and 7 bases had no gene match. This CDR3 has 12 amino acids. Here the CDR3 reads CATGGTGIEAFF. CDR3 DNA sequence: TGTGCCACCGGCGGGACAGGGATTGAAGCTTTCTTT.

The chain links TRBV15 to TRBJ1-1, with D unresolved. Trimming took off 1 base at V and 6 bases at J, with 12 bases between the two ends. CDR3 length: 14 amino acids. Germline V gene sequence: CDR1 LNHNV, CDR2 YYDKDF (reference sequence). The CDR3 bases are TGTGCCACCAGCAGAGGGATCGGGTTGGCTGAAGCTTTCTTT. This translates into CATSRGIGLAEAFF.

The chain couples TRBV5-1 to TRBJ2-2; the D gene is possibly TRBD2 (5 bases). V lost 0 bases and J lost 5, with 11 bases in between. CDR3 length: 15 amino acids. The germline gives CDR1 SGHRS, CDR2 YFSETQ. The CDR3 is CASSLAKPGTGELFF. CDR3 coding DNA: TGCGCCAGCAGCTTGGCCAAACCGGGGACCGGGGAGCTGTTTTTT. The variable domain in full, with the rest retrieved from reference TRBV5-1 and TRBJ2-2, is KAGVTQTPRYLIKTRGQQVTLSCSPISGHRSVSWYQQTPGQGLQFLFEYFSETQRNKGNFPGRFSGRQFSNSRSEMNVSTLELGDSALYLCASSLAKPGTGELFFGEGSRLTVL.

The CDR3 nucleotides read TGTGCCTACGTCAGGGTCCGGGAGACCCAGTACTTC. Amino acid sequence: CAYVRVRETQYF. The chain links TRBV30 to TRBJ2-5; maybe TRBD1 (5 bases). Per germline, CDR1 GTSNPN and CDR2 SVGIG (reference sequence). There are 12 residues in the CDR3. Trimming removed 7 bases from V and 5 bases from J, with 14 bases in between.

The rearrangement joins TRBV28 to TRBJ2-5, with D possibly matching TRBD2 (6 bases). Trimming removed 8 bases from V and 1 base from J, with 11 bases in between. Germline CDR1 and CDR2: MDHEN and SYDVKM. CDR3 size: 13 residues. The CDR3 is CASGGEFQETQYF. The DNA for the CDR3 is TGTGCCAGCGGAGGGGAGTTCCAAGAGACCCAGTACTTC.

The chain recombines TRBV2 with TRBJ2-5; weak D call: TRBD1 (5 bases). The closer fit of TRBJ2-7 to the DNA end suggests the J call may be wrong. CDR1 SNHLY and CDR2 FYNNEI come from the germline V gene. The CDR3 is 15 amino acids. CDR3 sequence: CASSATGLATGEQYF. CDR3 DNA: TGTGCCAGCAGTGCTACGGGCCTTGCTACAGGCGAGCAGTACTTC.

The V call is TRBV18, the J call TRBJ2-3; D might be TRBD2 (5 bases). Germline assignment: CDR1 KGHSH and CDR2 LQKENI. The CDR3 covers 16 residues. Trimming shortened V by 2 bases and J by 4 bases, and 16 bases separated the two germline ends. The CDR3 sequence: CASSPGKRSPADTQYF. For the CDR3, the DNA is TGTGCCAGCTCACCAGGGAAGCGGTCCCCCGCAGATACGCAGTATTTT.

The chain recombines TRBV5-1 with TRBJ2-5; 7 bases are shared with TRBD1. This CDR3 has 15 amino acids. Per germline, CDR1 SGHRS and CDR2 YFSETQ. V shed 1 base and J 5 bases; nucleotides not matched to a gene: 8. Written as DNA, the CDR3 is TGCGCCAGCAGCTTGTACGGGACAGAGGGTGAGACCCAGTACTTC. This sequence encodes CASSLYGTEGETQYF.

The chain has TRBV9 and TRBJ2-6, with 8 bases that match TRBD1. The junction had 9 bases not matched to a gene; V was cut back by 3 bases and J by 4 bases. CDR1 and CDR2 from the germline V gene are SGDLS and YYNGEE. CDR3 length: 17 amino acids. The DNA for the CDR3 is TGTGCCAGCAGCGCCCTGACAGGGGTCGGCGGGGCCAACGTCCTGACTTTC. It codes for CASSALTGVGGANVLTF.